What follows describes a single TCR beta chain. Its antigen specificity is not known. No clone much larger than this one lies a single base away; base qualities are absent. Trimming takes 7 bases from V and 5 bases from J, and the germline ends sit 20 bases apart. Taken from the germline V gene, the CDR1 and CDR2 loops are SQVTM and ANQGSEA. Reading from cysteine to phenylalanine, the CDR3 counts 14 amino acids. Solely the CDR3 DNA is kept, with 42 bases framed from the first base. The data originate from a study of graft-versus-host responses after intestinal transplantation (TCRdb year 2021). With regard to the full study: Multivisceral, liver-intestinal, or isolated intestinal transplants were received by the recipients. Bulk TCR-beta CDR3 sequencing was used to track graft-versus-host and host-versus-graft alloreactive T cell clones in the graft, circulation and bone marrow after intestinal transplantation. Rather than being sequenced by the commercial service, samples from a few later patients were sequenced in-house on an Illumina MiSeq and processed with MiXCR. Donor T cell macrochimerism was defined as a peak of at least 4% donor T cells among recipient peripheral blood mononuclear cells. A cohort of about 26 intestinal transplant recipients, including one retransplant, was enrolled, and a few patients lacking pretransplant specimens were excluded. Every recipient was given anti-thymocyte globulin induction, followed by 2 to 4 years of maintenance tacrolimus and steroids. Alloreactive clones were identified by sequencing pre-transplant mixed lymphocyte reaction products and comparing them with unstimulated pre-transplant donor and recipient T cells.

Libraries were built with the immunoSEQ multiplex PCR assay. For most patients, genomic DNA was isolated using the Qiagen DNeasy Blood and Tissue Kit and was shipped frozen to Adaptive Biotechnologies for TCR sequencing. Adaptive Biotechnologies carried out high-throughput TCR-beta CDR3 sequencing of genomic DNA for most patients. The authors processed their data as follows. Adaptive's ImmunoSEQ software supplied the TCR sequencing data for 18 patients, while MiXCR and VDJtools were used to process a few other patients. To correct CD4 versus CD8 sorting errors, sequences present in both subsets at a frequency ratio below 5:1 were removed. Because the origin of CDR3 nucleotide sequences shared between donor and recipient could not be assigned, those sequences were removed. To count as alloreactive, a clone needed at least 2-fold expansion over unstimulated cells and a minimum CFSE-low frequency of 0.002% (template counts) or 0.001% (read counts). Clones were considered mappable if detected in sequenced pre-transplant spleen, lymph node, or MLR CFSE-low populations of the donor or recipient. The cumulative frequency of alloreactive clones was calculated as a percentage of all sequences, weighted by copy number. Held by TCRdb, this immuneACCESS table contains in-frame sequences only and omits some clones. Under half of the omission traces to an unresolved V gene where checked; the cause of the rest is unknown. V and J calls and clone size follow that table, whereas D and trimming were derived from the DNA. This sample lists over 80,000 clones; about nine tenths were detected once. Of the sample, under 0.2% falls within the top ten clones.

In light of the paper, this sample's time point label describes: cells obtained before transplantation from donor or recipient. CD3+CD4+ and CD3+CD8+ populations were FACS-sorted from unstimulated pre-transplant donor and recipient cells taken from spleen or lymph nodes. Overall study outcomes, separate from this receptor: Conclusions were limited by the relatively low number and heterogeneity of intestinal transplant patients. GvH clones turned up in recipient bone marrow, with some appearing earlier in ileal mucosa or blood, a pattern consistent with an intestinal mucosal origin. Early after transplant, peak levels of circulating GvH clones were found to be associated with declines in HvG clones. In patients with donor T cell macrochimerism, the allografts had high GvH to HvG T cell clonal ratios.

Rearrangement joined TRBV29-1 to TRBJ1-2; no D gene is confidently identified. The TCR was taken from a human donor who was the organ donor for an intestinal transplant. The specimen comprised unstimulated CD4+ T cells sorted from spleen or lymph node cells, sampled before transplant. The CDR3 is CSDQGLQFFYGYTF. The DNA sequence is given as TGCAGCGACCAAGGACTACAGTTTTTTTATGGCTACACCTTC.